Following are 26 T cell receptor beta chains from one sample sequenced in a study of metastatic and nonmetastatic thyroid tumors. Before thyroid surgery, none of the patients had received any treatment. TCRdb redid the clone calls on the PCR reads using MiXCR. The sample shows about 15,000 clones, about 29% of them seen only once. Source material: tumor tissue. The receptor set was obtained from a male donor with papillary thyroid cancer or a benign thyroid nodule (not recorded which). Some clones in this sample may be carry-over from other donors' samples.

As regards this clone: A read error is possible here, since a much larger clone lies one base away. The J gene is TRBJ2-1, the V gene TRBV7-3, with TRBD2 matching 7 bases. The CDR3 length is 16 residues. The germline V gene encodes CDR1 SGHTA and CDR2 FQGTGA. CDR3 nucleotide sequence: TGTGCCAGCAGCTTCGCACCAGCGGGGTCATACAATGGGCAGTTCTTC. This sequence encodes CASSFAPAGSYNGQFF.

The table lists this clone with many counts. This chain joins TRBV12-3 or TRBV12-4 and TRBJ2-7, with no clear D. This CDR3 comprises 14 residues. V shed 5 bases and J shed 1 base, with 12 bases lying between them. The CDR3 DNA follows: TGTGCCAGCAGTCGACGCACCCGTTCCTACGAGCAGTACTTC. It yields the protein CASSRRTRSYEQYF.

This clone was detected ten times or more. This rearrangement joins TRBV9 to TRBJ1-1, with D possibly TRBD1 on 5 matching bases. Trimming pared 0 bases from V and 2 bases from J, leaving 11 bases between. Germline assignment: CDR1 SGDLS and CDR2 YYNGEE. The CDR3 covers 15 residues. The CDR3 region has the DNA TGTGCCAGCAGCGTAGGCGGGGCCTTAAACACTGAAGCTTTCTTT. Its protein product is CASSVGGALNTEAFF.

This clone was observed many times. Here the CDR3 DNA reads TGTGCCAGCTCACCATCGGCCCCAGGGGGCGCGAGGGGTGCCACTGAAGCTTTCTTT. Translation: CASSPSAPGGARGATEAFF. V is TRBV18 and J is TRBJ1-1; 8 bases are a match to TRBD1. Germline lookup yields CDR1 KGHSH and CDR2 LQKENI. The CDR3 spans 19 residues. V lost 2 bases and J lost 4; bases outside the gene matches: 18.

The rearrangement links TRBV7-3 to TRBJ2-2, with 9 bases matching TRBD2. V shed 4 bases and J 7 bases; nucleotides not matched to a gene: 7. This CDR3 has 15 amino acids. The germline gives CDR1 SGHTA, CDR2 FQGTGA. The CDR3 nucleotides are TGTGCCAGCAGCTATAGCGGGAGAGGGGACGGGGAGCTGTTTTTT. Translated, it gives CASSYSGRGDGELFF.

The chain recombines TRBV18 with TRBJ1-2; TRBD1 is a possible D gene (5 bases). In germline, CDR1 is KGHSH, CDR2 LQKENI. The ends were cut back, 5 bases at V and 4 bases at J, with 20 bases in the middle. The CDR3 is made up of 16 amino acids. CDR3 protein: CASSGRRGAGSYGYTF. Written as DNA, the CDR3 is TGTGCCAGCTCAGGACGCCGCGGGGCGGGAAGCTATGGCTACACCTTC.

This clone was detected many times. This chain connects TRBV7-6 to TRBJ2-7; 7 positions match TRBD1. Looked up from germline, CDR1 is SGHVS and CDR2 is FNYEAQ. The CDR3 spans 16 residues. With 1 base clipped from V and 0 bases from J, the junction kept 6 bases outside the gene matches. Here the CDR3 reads CASSLGGQESSYEQYF. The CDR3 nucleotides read TGTGCCAGCAGCTTAGGTGGACAGGAATCCTCCTACGAGCAGTACTTC.

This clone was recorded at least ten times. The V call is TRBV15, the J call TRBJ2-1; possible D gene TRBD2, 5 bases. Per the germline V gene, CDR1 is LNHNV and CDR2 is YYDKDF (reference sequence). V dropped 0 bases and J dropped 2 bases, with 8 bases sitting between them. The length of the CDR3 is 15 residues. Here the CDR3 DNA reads TGTGCCACCAGCAGAGAACTAGTACCCTACAATGAGCAGTTCTTC. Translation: CATSRELVPYNEQFF.

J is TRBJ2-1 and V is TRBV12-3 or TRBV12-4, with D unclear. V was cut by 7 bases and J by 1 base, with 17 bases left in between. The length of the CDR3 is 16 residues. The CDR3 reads CASTWGGQNSYNEQFF. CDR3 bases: TGTGCCAGCACTTGGGGTGGTCAAAATTCCTACAATGAGCAGTTCTTC.

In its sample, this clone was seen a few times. Here the CDR3 DNA reads TGTGCCAGTCGGTCGGGAGGGTCCGCCTACGAGCAGTACTTC. Residues: CASRSGGSAYEQYF. The rearrangement joins TRBV27 to TRBJ2-7, with 8 positions matching TRBD2. The CDR3 has 14 residues. Germline V lookup: CDR1 MNHEY, CDR2 SMNVEV (reference sequence). V was clipped by 9 bases and J by 2 bases; unmatched bases: 9.

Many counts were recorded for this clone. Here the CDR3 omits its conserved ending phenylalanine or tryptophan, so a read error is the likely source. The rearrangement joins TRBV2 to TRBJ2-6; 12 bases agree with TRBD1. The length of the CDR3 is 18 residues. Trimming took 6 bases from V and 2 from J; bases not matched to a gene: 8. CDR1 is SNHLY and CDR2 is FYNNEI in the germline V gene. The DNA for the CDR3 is TGTGCCAGCAGAGGGACAGGGGGCAGAAGGACTGGGGCCAACGTCCTGACTTCC. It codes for CASRGTGGRRTGANVLTS.

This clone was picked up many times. The CDR3 is CASSLTSLYETQYF. CDR3 in DNA: TGTGCCAGCAGTCTGACTAGCTTGTACGAGACCCAGTACTTC. This rearrangement joins TRBV11-2 to TRBJ2-5, with 7 bases fitting TRBD2. The CDR3 extends over 14 amino acids. Germline CDR1 is SGHAT and CDR2 is FQNNGV. Trimming cost V 6 bases and J 5 bases; bases outside gene matches: 9.

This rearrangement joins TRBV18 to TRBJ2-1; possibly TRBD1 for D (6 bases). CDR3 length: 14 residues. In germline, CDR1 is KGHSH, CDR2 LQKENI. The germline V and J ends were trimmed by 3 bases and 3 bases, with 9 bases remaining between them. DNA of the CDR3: TGTGCCAGCTCACCTCGACAGGTCTACAATGAGCAGTTCTTC. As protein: CASSPRQVYNEQFF.

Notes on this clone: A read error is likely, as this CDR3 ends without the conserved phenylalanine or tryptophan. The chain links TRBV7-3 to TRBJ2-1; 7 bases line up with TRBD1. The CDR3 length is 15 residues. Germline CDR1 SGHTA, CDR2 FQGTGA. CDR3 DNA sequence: TGTGCAAGCAGCTTAAGACAGGGTACCCACAATGAGCAGTTCTGC. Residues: CASSLRQGTHNEQFC.

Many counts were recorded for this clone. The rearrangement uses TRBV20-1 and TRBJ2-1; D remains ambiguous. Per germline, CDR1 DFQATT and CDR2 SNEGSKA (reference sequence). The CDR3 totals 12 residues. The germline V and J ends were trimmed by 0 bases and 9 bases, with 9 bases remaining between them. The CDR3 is CSARDGPSEQFF. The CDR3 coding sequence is TGCAGTGCTAGAGATGGACCCAGTGAGCAGTTCTTC.

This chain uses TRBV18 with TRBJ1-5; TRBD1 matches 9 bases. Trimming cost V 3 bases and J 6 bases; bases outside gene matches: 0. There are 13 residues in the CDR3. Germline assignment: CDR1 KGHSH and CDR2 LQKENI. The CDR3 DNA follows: TGTGCCAGCTCACCGGACAGGGGTCAGCCCCAGCATTTT. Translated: CASSPDRGQPQHF.

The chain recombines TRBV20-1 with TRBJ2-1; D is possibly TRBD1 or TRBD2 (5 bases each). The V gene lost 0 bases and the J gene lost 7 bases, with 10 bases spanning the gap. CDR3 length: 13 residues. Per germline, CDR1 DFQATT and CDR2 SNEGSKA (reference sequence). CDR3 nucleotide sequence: TGCAGTGCTAGAGATCTTGGGGGAAATGAGCAGTTCTTC. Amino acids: CSARDLGGNEQFF.

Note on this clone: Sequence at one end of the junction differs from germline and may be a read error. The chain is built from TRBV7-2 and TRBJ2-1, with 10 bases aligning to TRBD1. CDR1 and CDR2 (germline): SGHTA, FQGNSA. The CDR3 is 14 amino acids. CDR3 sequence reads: CAISPGTGAHEQFF. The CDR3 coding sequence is TGTGCCATCAGCCCTGGGACAGGGGCCCATGAGCAGTTCTTC.

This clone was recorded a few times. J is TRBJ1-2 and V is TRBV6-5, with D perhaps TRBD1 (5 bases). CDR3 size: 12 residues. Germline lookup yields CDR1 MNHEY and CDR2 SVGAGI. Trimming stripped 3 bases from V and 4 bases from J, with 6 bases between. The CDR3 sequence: CASSYGGYGYTF. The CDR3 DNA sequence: TGTGCCAGCAGTTATGGGGGCTATGGCTACACCTTC.

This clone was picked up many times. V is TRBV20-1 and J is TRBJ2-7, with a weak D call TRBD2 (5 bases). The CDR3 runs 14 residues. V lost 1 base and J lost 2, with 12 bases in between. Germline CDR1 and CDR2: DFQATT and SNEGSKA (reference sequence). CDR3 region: CSARGYEAAYEQYF. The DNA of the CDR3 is TGCAGTGCTAGAGGATATGAAGCGGCCTACGAGCAGTACTTC.

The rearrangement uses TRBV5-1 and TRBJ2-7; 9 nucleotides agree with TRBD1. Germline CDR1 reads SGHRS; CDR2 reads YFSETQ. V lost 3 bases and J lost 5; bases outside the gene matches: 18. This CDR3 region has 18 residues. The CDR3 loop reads CASSWDGTGKDVSDEQYF. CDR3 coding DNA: TGCGCCAGCAGCTGGGATGGGACAGGGAAAGATGTGTCGGACGAGCAGTACTTC.

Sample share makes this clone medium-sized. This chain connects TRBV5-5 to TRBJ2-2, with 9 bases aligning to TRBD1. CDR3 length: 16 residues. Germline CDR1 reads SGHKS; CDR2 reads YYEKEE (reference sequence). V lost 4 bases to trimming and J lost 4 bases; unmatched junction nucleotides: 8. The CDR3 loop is CASSISTGGSTGELFF. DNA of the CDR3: TGTGCCAGCAGCATAAGCACAGGGGGCAGCACCGGGGAGCTGTTTTTT.

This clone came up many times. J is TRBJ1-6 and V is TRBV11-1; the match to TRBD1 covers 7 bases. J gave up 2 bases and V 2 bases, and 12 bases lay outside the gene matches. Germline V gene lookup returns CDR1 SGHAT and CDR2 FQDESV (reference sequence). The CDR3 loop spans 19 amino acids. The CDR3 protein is CASSLIYLTGDPYNSPLHF. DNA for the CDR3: TGTGCCAGCAGCTTAATCTACCTAACAGGGGACCCCTATAATTCACCCCTCCACTTT.

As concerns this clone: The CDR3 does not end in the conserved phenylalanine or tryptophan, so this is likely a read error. The CDR3 DNA reads TGTTCCAGCAGTGAGGGGAAAGATACGCAGTATTTG. This codes for CSSSEGKDTQYL. The rearrangement joins TRBV6-4 to TRBJ2-3, with D perhaps being TRBD1 or TRBD2 (5 bases each). Germline assignment: CDR1 MRHNA and CDR2 SNTAGT. The CDR3 covers 12 residues.

Here the CDR3 DNA reads TGTGCCAGCCATCCCCTCCAGAGCTCCTATAATTCACCCCTCCACTTT. Translation gives CASHPLQSSYNSPLHF. The chain employs TRBV9 and TRBJ1-6; D remains unclear. The CDR3 extends over 16 amino acids. The V end lost 7 bases, the J end lost 0 bases, and 14 bases lay between the germline ends. Germline lookup yields CDR1 SGDLS and CDR2 YYNGEE. Complete variable domain (other parts from reference TRBV9 and TRBJ1-6): DSGVTQTPKHLITATGQRVTLRCSPRSGDLSVYWYQQSLDQGLQFLIQYYNGEERAKGNILERFSAQQFPDLHSELNLSSLELGDSALYFCASHPLQSSYNSPLHFGNGTRLTVT.

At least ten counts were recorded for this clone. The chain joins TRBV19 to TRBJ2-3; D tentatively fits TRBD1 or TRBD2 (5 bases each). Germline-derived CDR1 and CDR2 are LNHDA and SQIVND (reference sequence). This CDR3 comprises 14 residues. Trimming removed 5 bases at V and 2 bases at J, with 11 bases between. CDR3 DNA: TGTGCCAGTAGTGTTACCGGGACCACAGATACGCAGTATTTT. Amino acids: CASSVTGTTDTQYF.